Below, 29 T cell receptor beta chains from the same sample are listed, as sequenced in a study of shared clonotypes between healthy human individuals. Sequencing was performed with immunoSEQ multiplex PCR; in TCRdb, only in-frame clones are kept and a portion is missing. The profile shows about a million clones, 76% of them singletons. Specimen: memory CD4+ T cells sorted from blood. The sample's subset: CD45RA-negative fraction. The receptors here all came from a man younger than 35 in good health.

This clone was seen once. The chain is built from TRBV2 and TRBJ1-4, with D unresolved. The CDR3 sequence is 14 residues long. Per germline, CDR1 SNHLY and CDR2 FYNNEI. The V and J ends lost 5 bases and 8 bases respectively, with 15 bases between them. CDR3 protein: CASSLGRAGEKLFF. In DNA, the CDR3 is TGTGCCAGCAGTTTAGGCCGTGCCGGGGAAAAACTGTTTTTT.

This clone has more than one count but fewer than ten. This rearrangement joins TRBV6-5 to TRBJ1-2, with 7 nucleotides matching TRBD1. V dropped 6 bases and J dropped 4; count of bases not matched to a gene: 8. Germline loops: CDR1 MNHEY, CDR2 SVGAGI. The CDR3 is made up of 14 amino acids. The CDR3 DNA follows: TGTGCCAGCAGGGAACAGGGGATATCCTATGGCTACACCTTC. Its protein product is CASREQGISYGYTF.

This clone showed up just a few times. The rearrangement links TRBV5-1 to TRBJ2-7; 7 bases agree with TRBD2. This CDR3 comprises 16 residues. Germline lookup yields CDR1 SGHRS and CDR2 YFSETQ. V shed 1 base and J 3 bases; nucleotides not matched to a gene: 10. The CDR3 DNA reads as TGCGCCAGCAGCTTGACCCTAGCCGGGGGGAACTACGAGCAGTACTTC. Translated: CASSLTLAGGNYEQYF.

This clone was seen a handful of times. V and J are TRBV7-9 and TRBJ1-2; 7 positions agree with TRBD1. The ends lost 5 bases at V and 8 bases at J; junction bases unmatched: 5. Looked up from germline, CDR1 is SEHNR and CDR2 is FQNEAQ (reference sequence). The CDR3 is 12 amino acids. The DNA for the CDR3 is TGTGCCAGCAGCCAGACAGGGATCGGCTACACCTTC. This sequence encodes CASSQTGIGYTF.

This chain uses TRBV19 with TRBJ1-5, with D unclear. Germline CDR1 LNHDA, CDR2 SQIVND (reference sequence). Trimming took off 1 base at V and 5 bases at J, with 9 bases between the two ends. CDR3 size: 14 residues. This CDR3 reads CASSIAWGDQPQHF. The CDR3 coding sequence is TGTGCCAGTAGTATAGCATGGGGAGATCAGCCCCAGCATTTT.

The rearrangement joins TRBV28 to TRBJ2-7; D remains unclear. Germline V gives CDR1 MDHEN, CDR2 SYDVKM. CDR3 length: 15 residues. V lost 4 bases to trimming and J lost 0 bases, with 13 bases between them. The CDR3 DNA follows: TGTGCCAGCAGTTATGGCAGGTCGTACTCCTACGAGCAGTACTTC. This translates into CASSYGRSYSYEQYF.

The CDR3 is CAISESGVTETQYF. The CDR3, as DNA: TGTGCCATCAGTGAGTCAGGAGTTACAGAGACCCAGTACTTC. The V call is TRBV10-3, the J call TRBJ2-5; D is ambiguous. CDR1 and CDR2 from the germline V gene are ENHRY and SYGVKD. There are 14 residues in the CDR3. The V end was cut by 0 bases, the J end by 4 bases, with 9 bases between.

The genes are TRBV19 and TRBJ1-1, with no clear D. Trimming shortened V by 1 base and J by 0 bases, and 15 bases separated the two germline ends. Germline assignment: CDR1 LNHDA and CDR2 SQIVND (reference sequence). The CDR3 is 17 amino acids. The CDR3 nucleotides read TGTGCCAGTAGTATAGTGGGGAGGTTAATCTTGAACACTGAAGCTTTCTTT. Its protein is CASSIVGRLILNTEAFF.

The rearrangement joins TRBV27 to TRBJ1-1, with D uncertain. From germline, CDR1 is MNHEY and CDR2 SMNVEV (reference sequence). This CDR3 comprises 14 residues. V lost 7 bases and J lost 0, with 12 bases in between. CDR3 coding DNA: TGTGCCAGCAAAAAATCCGAGTTGAACACTGAAGCTTTCTTT. It codes for CASKKSELNTEAFF.

J is TRBJ1-2 and V is TRBV10-2; 7 nucleotides agree with TRBD1. Germline lookup yields CDR1 WSHSY and CDR2 SAAADI. Germline trimming cut 2 bases from V and 7 bases from J; bases unmatched to any gene: 7. The CDR3 consists of 14 residues. Here the CDR3 reads CASSEDDRAGGYTF. The CDR3 DNA is TGCGCCAGCAGTGAGGACGACAGGGCCGGTGGCTACACCTTC.

In this sample, this clone turned up once. The chain uses TRBV10-3 and TRBJ1-5, with a tentative D call TRBD1 (5 bases). Trimming took off 2 bases at V and 7 bases at J, with 12 bases between the two ends. This CDR3 region has 14 residues. Germline V gene sequence: CDR1 ENHRY, CDR2 SYGVKD. In DNA, the CDR3 is TGTGCCATCAGTGAGGGGTCTCACAGGCAGCCCCAGCATTTT. Translated: CAISEGSHRQPQHF.

The chain uses TRBV5-1 and TRBJ2-3, with TRBD2 matching over 7 bases. The CDR3 sequence is 14 residues long. The germline V gene encodes CDR1 SGHRS and CDR2 YFSETQ. V lost 0 bases and J lost 5; bases outside the gene matches: 3. CDR3 DNA sequence: TGCGCCAGCAGCTTGGAAGGGGAGGGAGATACGCAGTATTTT. It encodes CASSLEGEGDTQYF.

This chain links TRBV6-1 with TRBJ1-3, with D possibly TRBD1 on 6 matching bases. This CDR3 is built from 15 residues. Germline CDR1 MNHNS, CDR2 SASEGT. The V end was cut by 7 bases, the J end by 2 bases, with 15 bases between. CDR3 coding DNA: TGTGCCAGCAACTACGGGACAAAGGCTGGAAACACCATATATTTT. This codes for CASNYGTKAGNTIYF.

The chain carries TRBV10-3 and TRBJ2-1; D tentatively fits TRBD1 or TRBD2 (5 bases each). Germline CDR1 reads ENHRY; CDR2 reads SYGVKD. V lost 6 bases, J lost 5 bases, and 14 bases lay in between. This CDR3 comprises 14 residues. The CDR3 sequence is CAIRRGTNNNEQFF. CDR3 in DNA: TGTGCCATCAGAAGAGGGACGAATAACAATGAGCAGTTCTTC.

This chain links TRBV28 with TRBJ2-7, with TRBD2 as a possible D gene (5 bases). The CDR3 is made up of 13 amino acids. Trimming pared 6 bases from V and 2 bases from J, leaving 11 bases between. CDR1 and CDR2 (germline): MDHEN, SYDVKM. The DNA of the CDR3 is TGTGCCAGCAGGTCCGGACTGACCTACGAGCAGTACTTC. It translates to CASRSGLTYEQYF.

The chain has TRBV5-1 and TRBJ1-2; TRBD1 matches at 8 bases. Losses at the gene ends were 3 bases for V and 3 bases for J; bases not matched to a gene: 7. CDR1 is SGHRS, CDR2 YFSETQ, per germline. CDR3 length: 15 residues. The CDR3 region has the DNA TGCGCCAGCAGCTCGTCAGGGGGCTCAGACTATGGCTACACCTTC. The encoded protein is CASSSSGGSDYGYTF.

V gene TRBV6-1 combines with J gene TRBJ2-2; D is possibly TRBD1 (6 bases). This CDR3 contains 14 residues. Trimming left V 8 bases short and J 7 bases short, with 17 bases between. Per the germline V gene, CDR1 is MNHNS and CDR2 is SASEGT. The CDR3 region is CASPEPLGGGELFF. In DNA form, the CDR3 reads TGTGCCAGCCCGGAACCGCTAGGGGGCGGGGAGCTGTTTTTT.

This clone was counted a few times. The V call is TRBV4-1, the J call TRBJ1-5; no reliable D call. Germline CDR1 reads MGHRA; CDR2 reads YSYEKL. Deletions cut 0 bases from V and 11 bases from J, with 11 bases between. CDR3 length: 13 residues. In DNA, the CDR3 is TGCGCCAGCAGCCAAGATAGCATCGGGGCCCAGCATTTT. Amino acid sequence: CASSQDSIGAQHF.

The chain carries TRBV19 and TRBJ1-6, with TRBD1 matching over 7 bases. V lost 5 bases, J lost 5 bases, and 6 bases stayed unmatched. The germline CDR1 and CDR2 sequences are LNHDA and SQIVND (reference sequence). The CDR3 runs 15 residues. CDR3 amino acids: CASSGTVNHNSPLHF. CDR3 bases: TGTGCCAGTAGTGGGACAGTAAATCATAATTCACCCCTCCACTTT.

This clone has more than one count but fewer than ten. V is TRBV4-1 and J is TRBJ2-5, with 10 positions matching TRBD1. The better agreement between TRBJ2-7 and the DNA end casts doubt on the J call. Looked up from germline, CDR1 is MGHRA and CDR2 is YSYEKL. The CDR3 extends over 16 amino acids. The CDR3 coding sequence is TGCGCCAGCAGCCAGACCGGGACAGGGGAATTCAACGAGCAGTACTTC. This sequence encodes CASSQTGTGEFNEQYF.

For the CDR3, the DNA is TGTGCCTGGAGTGTAAGAGGGACAGGGAGACCTAATGAAAAACTGTTTTTT. Translated: CAWSVRGTGRPNEKLFF. This chain connects TRBV30 to TRBJ1-4; the match to TRBD1 covers 9 bases. Germline V gene sequence: CDR1 GTSNPN, CDR2 SVGIG (reference sequence). The J segment lost 3 bases and the V segment lost 0 bases, leaving 8 bases of the junction unmatched. There are 17 residues in the CDR3.

This clone was counted once. This chain connects TRBV5-8 to TRBJ2-7; 8 nucleotides match TRBD1. Germline assignment: CDR1 SGHTS and CDR2 YDEGEE. V lost 3 bases, J lost 3 bases, and 8 bases stayed unmatched. CDR3 length equals 15 residues. CDR3 in amino acids: CASSSGTGTLYEQYF. CDR3 DNA: TGTGCCAGCAGCTCCGGGACAGGAACACTCTACGAGCAGTACTTC.

The chain joins TRBV6-6 to TRBJ2-2; a possible D gene is TRBD2 (6 bases). The CDR3 contains 15 residues. Germline loops: CDR1 MNHNY, CDR2 SVGAGI (reference sequence). V was cut by 2 bases and J by 5 bases, with 12 bases left in between. CDR3 residues: CASSYLGGWTGELFF. In DNA, the CDR3 is TGTGCCAGCAGTTACCTGGGGGGTTGGACCGGGGAGCTGTTTTTT.

V and J are TRBV5-1 and TRBJ1-1, with D tentatively TRBD1 (6 bases). The CDR3 extends over 16 amino acids. Trimming left V 5 bases short and J 2 bases short, with 19 bases between. Germline V gene data show CDR1 as SGHRS and CDR2 as YFSETQ. CDR3: CASRNREGTGNTEAFF. The CDR3 DNA follows: TGCGCCAGCAGGAACAGGGAGGGGACGGGTAACACTGAAGCTTTCTTT.

This chain joins TRBV6-5 and TRBJ1-1; D is undetermined. The CDR3 is 14 residues long. Trimming removed 2 bases at V and 0 bases at J, with 7 bases between. Germline lookup yields CDR1 MNHEY and CDR2 SVGAGI. The DNA for the CDR3 is TGTGCCAGCAGTTACGGGAAGGTGAACACTGAAGCTTTCTTT. This translates into CASSYGKVNTEAFF.

This clone was seen a single time. This chain links TRBV6-5 with TRBJ2-3, with 7 bases aligning to TRBD1. Germline assignment: CDR1 MNHEY and CDR2 SVGAGI. The ends lost 5 bases at V and 0 bases at J; junction bases unmatched: 2. The CDR3 is made up of 14 amino acids. CDR3 loop: CASSQGQSTDTQYF. In DNA form, the CDR3 reads TGTGCCAGCAGTCAGGGACAGAGCACAGATACGCAGTATTTT.

The genes are TRBV6-5 and TRBJ2-1, with D unresolved. V was clipped by 7 bases and J by 3 bases, with 10 bases between them. Germline lookup yields CDR1 MNHEY and CDR2 SVGAGI. The CDR3 is 13 residues long. The chain's CDR3 is CASNSRYYNEQFF. The CDR3 DNA reads TGTGCCAGCAATTCCCGGTACTACAATGAGCAGTTCTTC.

With regard to this clone: Other nucleotide sequences in the sample specify the same CDR3. The rearrangement links TRBV9 to TRBJ2-2; 9 bases map to TRBD2. This CDR3 has 14 amino acids. Germline assignment: CDR1 SGDLS and CDR2 YYNGEE. The J segment lost 5 bases and the V segment lost 5 bases, leaving 4 bases of the junction unmatched. CDR3 residues: CASRTSGLTGELFF. The CDR3 DNA reads TGTGCCAGCAGGACTAGCGGTCTTACCGGGGAGCTGTTTTTT.

This clone showed up just a few times. The rearrangement uses TRBV4-1 and TRBJ2-7; 9 nucleotides line up with TRBD2. Trimming at V came to 1 base and at J to 2 bases, leaving 6 bases not matched to a gene. The CDR3 totals 16 residues. CDR1 and CDR2 (germline): MGHRA, YSYEKL. The DNA for the CDR3 is TGCGCCAGCAGCCAAGTTGCGGGAGGGTCTACCTACGAGCAGTACTTC. This encodes CASSQVAGGSTYEQYF.